The present entry profiles one TCR beta chain with its context. Its matching antigen is unknown. This sample was included in a study of T cell repertoires in cytomegalovirus infection. About the research overall: HLA-B-restricted CMV epitopes that are well studied were used alongside recently identified HLA-C-restricted ones. Public TCR beta signatures marked donors with CMV infection and the matching HLA.

Study results and limitations: Clonotypes of TCR beta that were HLA-C-restricted and CMV-specific dominated the ex vivo response. Individuals carrying CMV plus the relevant HLA were identified by cumulative frequency of public TCR beta families.

CDR3 length equals 18 residues. The germline gives CDR1 LNHDA, CDR2 SQIVND (reference sequence). V lost 6 bases, J lost 0 bases, and 18 bases lay in between. TCRdb called the reads again in MiXCR, with one record for every CDR3 protein. The sample shows just under 500,000 distinct CDR3 sequences, 33% of them seen only once. Here the sequenced sample was cultured PBMCs, taken from culture after CMV antigen stimulation. The receptor was derived from a human donor in good health (CMV status not recorded). Some clones in this sample may be carry-over from other donors' samples. V usage is TRBV19 and J usage is TRBJ2-6; possible D gene TRBD2, 5 bases. The CDR3 region has the DNA TGTGCCAGTAGACGCCAGGAGACTACTTTCTCTGGGGCCAACGTCCTGACTTTC. It specifies CASRRQETTFSGANVLTF.